This T cell receptor beta chain stems from a study of blood T cell repertoires in COVID-19. Study as a whole: T cells, B-cell-depleted T cells, or PBMCs provided the cDNA or gDNA that served as material.

In the original processing: Amplification of reference gene primers provided the estimated nucleated cell counts. TCRdb's table, derived via immunoSEQ multiplex PCR, lists solely in-frame clones and lacks some. V, J and clone size are those of that table, while D and trimming were read from the DNA. The sample lists some 98,000 clones; approximately 80% were seen once. Germline V gives CDR1 SGHTA, CDR2 FQGTGA. The CDR3 consists of 13 residues. The germline V and J ends were trimmed by 4 bases and 1 base, with 7 bases remaining between them. This sequence originates from a man between 65 and 80 years old with active or convalescent COVID-19. The specimen was peripheral blood. The V gene is TRBV7-3, the J gene TRBJ1-1; tentatively, D is TRBD1 (6 bases). For the CDR3, the DNA is TGTGCCAGCAGCTCACAGGGGAACACTGAAGCTTTCTTT. Its protein is CASSSQGNTEAFF.